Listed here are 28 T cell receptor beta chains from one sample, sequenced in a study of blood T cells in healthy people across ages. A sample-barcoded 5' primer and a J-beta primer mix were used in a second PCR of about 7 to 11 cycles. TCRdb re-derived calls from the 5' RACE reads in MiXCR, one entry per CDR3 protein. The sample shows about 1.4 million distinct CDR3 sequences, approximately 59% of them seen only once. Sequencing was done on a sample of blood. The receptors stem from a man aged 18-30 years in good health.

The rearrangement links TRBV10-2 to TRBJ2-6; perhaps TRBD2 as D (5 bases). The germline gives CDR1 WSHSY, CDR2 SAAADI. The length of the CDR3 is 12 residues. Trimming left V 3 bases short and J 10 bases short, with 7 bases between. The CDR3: CASSDPGNVLTF. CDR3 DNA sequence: TGCGCCAGCAGTGATCCGGGGAACGTCCTGACTTTC.

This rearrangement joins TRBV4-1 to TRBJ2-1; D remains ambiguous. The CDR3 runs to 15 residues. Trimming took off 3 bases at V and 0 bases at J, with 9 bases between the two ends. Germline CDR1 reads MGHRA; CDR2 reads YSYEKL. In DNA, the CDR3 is TGCGCCAGCAGCCATACAGAGAGCTCCTACAATGAGCAGTTCTTC. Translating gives CASSHTESSYNEQFF.

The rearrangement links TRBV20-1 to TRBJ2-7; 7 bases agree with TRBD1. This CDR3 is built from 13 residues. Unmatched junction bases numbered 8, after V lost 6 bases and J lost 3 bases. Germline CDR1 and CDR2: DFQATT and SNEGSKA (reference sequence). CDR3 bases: TGCAGTGCCACCACCGACAGGGACTACGAGCAGTACTTC. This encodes CSATTDRDYEQYF.

The CDR3 protein is CSVETGTEEKLFF. The CDR3 nucleotides are TGCAGCGTTGAAACCGGGACCGAGGAAAAACTGTTTTTT. The chain employs TRBV29-1 and TRBJ1-4, with a possible D match to TRBD1 (5 bases). Deletions cut 2 bases from V and 8 bases from J, with 12 bases between. Per the germline V gene, CDR1 is SQVTM and CDR2 is ANQGSEA. This CDR3 is 13 amino acids long.

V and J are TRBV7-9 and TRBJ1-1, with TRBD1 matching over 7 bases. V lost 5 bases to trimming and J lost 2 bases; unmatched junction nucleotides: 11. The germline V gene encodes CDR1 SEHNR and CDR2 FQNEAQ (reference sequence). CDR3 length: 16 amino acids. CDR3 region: CASSPLSGTVNTEAFF. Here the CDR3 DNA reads TGTGCCAGCAGCCCGCTCAGCGGGACAGTTAACACTGAAGCTTTCTTT. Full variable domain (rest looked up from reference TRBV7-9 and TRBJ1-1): DTGVSQNPRHKITKRGQNVTFRCDPISEHNRLYWYRQTLGQGPEFLTYFQNEAQLEKSRLLSDRFSAERPKGSFSTLEIQRTEQGDSAMYLCASSPLSGTVNTEAFFGQGTRLTVV.

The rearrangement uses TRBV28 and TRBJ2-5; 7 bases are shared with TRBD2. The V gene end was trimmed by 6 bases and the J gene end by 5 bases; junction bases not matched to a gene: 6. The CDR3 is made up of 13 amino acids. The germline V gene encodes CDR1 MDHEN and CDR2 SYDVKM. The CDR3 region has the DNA TGTGCCAGCAGAGGGAGGGGCGGTGAGACCCAGTACTTC. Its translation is CASRGRGGETQYF.

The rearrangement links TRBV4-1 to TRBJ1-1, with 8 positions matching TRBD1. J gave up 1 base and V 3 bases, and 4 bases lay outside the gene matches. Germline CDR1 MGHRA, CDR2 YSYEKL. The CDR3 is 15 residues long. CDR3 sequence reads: CASSQQGAGNTEAFF. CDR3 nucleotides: TGCGCCAGCAGCCAGCAGGGGGCAGGGAACACTGAAGCTTTCTTT.

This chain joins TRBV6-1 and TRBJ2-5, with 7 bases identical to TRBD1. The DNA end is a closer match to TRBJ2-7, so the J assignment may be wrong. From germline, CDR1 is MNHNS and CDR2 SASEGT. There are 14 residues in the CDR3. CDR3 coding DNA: TGTGCCAGCAGTGATGAGGGGGCGTTATCCGAGCAGTACTTC. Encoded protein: CASSDEGALSEQYF.

CDR3 nucleotide sequence: TGCAGTGCGGGCCTATCAGATACGCAGTATTTT. The encoded protein is CSAGLSDTQYF. This sequence joins TRBV20-1 and TRBJ2-3; D call uncertain. Deletions cut 6 bases from V and 4 bases from J, with 8 bases between. This CDR3 is built from 11 residues. Per germline, CDR1 DFQATT and CDR2 SNEGSKA (reference sequence).

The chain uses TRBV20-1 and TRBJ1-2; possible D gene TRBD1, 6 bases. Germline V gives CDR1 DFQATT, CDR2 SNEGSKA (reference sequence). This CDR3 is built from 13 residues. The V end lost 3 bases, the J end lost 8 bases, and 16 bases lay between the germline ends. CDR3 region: CSASQQGLRGYTF. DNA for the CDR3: TGCAGTGCTAGTCAACAGGGATTGCGGGGCTACACCTTC.

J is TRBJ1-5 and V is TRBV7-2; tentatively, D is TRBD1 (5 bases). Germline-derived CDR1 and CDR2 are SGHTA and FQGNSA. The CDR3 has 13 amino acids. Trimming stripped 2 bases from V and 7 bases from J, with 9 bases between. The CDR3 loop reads CASSLLGGQPQHF. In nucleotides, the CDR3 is TGTGCCAGCAGCTTATTGGGGGGGCAGCCCCAGCATTTT.

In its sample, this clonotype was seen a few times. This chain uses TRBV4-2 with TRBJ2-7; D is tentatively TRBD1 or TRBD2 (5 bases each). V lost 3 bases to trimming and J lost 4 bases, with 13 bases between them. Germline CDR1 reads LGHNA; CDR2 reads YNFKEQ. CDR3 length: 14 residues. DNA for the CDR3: TGTGCCAGCAGCCAGAGGGGAAGGGTATACGAGCAGTACTTC. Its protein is CASSQRGRVYEQYF.

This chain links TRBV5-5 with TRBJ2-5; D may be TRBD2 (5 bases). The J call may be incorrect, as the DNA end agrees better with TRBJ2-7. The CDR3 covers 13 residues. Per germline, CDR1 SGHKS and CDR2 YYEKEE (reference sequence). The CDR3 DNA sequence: TGTGCCAGCAGCGCTAAAATAGCGTACGAGCAGTACTTC. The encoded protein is CASSAKIAYEQYF.

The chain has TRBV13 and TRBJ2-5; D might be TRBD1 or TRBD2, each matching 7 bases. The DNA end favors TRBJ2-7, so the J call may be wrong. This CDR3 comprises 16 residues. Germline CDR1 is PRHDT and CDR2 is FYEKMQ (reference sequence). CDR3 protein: CASSYTRGGGSDEQYF. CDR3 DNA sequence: TGTGCCAGCAGCTACACGAGGGGAGGGGGCAGCGACGAGCAGTACTTC.

The DNA of the CDR3 is TGTGCCAGCAGTATCGGACTCCGGACAGAGACCCAGTACTTC. Translation gives CASSIGLRTETQYF. The rearrangement uses TRBV28 and TRBJ2-5, with D possibly TRBD2 on 5 matching bases. The ends were cut back, 5 bases at V and 4 bases at J, with 14 bases in the middle. Germline CDR1 and CDR2: MDHEN and SYDVKM. The CDR3 extends over 14 amino acids. Variable domain in full (rest from reference TRBV28 and TRBJ2-5): DVKVTQSSRYLVKRTGEKVFLECVQDMDHENMFWYRQDPGLGLRLIYFSYDVKMKEKGDIPEGYSVSREKKERFSLILESASTNQTSMYLCASSIGLRTETQYFGPGTRLLVL.

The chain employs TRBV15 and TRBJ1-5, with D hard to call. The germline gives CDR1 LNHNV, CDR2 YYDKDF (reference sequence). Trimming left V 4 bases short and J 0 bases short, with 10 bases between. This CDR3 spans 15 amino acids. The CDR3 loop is CATSKEGLSNQPQHF. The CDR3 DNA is TGTGCCACCAGCAAGGAGGGCCTTAGCAATCAGCCCCAGCATTTT.

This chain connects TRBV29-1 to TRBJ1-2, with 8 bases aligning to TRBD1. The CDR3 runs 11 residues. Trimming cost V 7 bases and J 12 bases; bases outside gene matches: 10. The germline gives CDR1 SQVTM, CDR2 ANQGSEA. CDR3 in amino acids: CSAGTGGLDTF. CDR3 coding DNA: TGCAGCGCTGGGACAGGTGGCCTTGACACCTTC.

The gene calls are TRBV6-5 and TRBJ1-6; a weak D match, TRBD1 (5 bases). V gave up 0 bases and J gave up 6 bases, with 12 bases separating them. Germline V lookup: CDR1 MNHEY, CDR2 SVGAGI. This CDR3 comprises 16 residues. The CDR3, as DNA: TGTGCCAGCAGTTACTCCCGGGGGAGTGGTAATTCACCCCTCCACTTT. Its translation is CASSYSRGSGNSPLHF.

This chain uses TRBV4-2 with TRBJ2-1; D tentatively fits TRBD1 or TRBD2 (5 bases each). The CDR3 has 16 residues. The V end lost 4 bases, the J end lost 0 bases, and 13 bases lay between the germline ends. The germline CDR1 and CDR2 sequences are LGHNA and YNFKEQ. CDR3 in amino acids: CASSLNGAFSYNEQFF. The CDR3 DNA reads TGTGCCAGCAGCCTGAACGGGGCGTTCTCCTACAATGAGCAGTTCTTC.

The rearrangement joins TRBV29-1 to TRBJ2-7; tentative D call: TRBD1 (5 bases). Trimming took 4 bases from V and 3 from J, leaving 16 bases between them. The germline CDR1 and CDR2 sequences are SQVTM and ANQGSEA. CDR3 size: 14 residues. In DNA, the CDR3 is TGCAGCGTTGTGGCCTCTCAGGGAATCTACGAGCAGTACTTC. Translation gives CSVVASQGIYEQYF.

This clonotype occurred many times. The DNA for the CDR3 is TGTGCCAGCAGTGGATCAGGGACAGATACGCAGTATTTT. Translation: CASSGSGTDTQYF. The chain combines TRBV27 with TRBJ2-3; tentatively, D is TRBD1 (5 bases). Germline V gene data show CDR1 as MNHEY and CDR2 as SMNVEV (reference sequence). The ends were cut back, 5 bases at V and 3 bases at J, with 9 bases in the middle. This CDR3 has 13 residues.

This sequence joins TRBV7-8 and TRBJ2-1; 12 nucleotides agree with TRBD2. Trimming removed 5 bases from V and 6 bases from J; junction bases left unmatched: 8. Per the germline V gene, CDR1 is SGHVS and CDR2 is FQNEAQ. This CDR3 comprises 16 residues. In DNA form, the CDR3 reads TGTGCCAGCAGCGCACTGCCTAGCGGGAGGGGCAATGAGCAGTTCTTC. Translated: CASSALPSGRGNEQFF.

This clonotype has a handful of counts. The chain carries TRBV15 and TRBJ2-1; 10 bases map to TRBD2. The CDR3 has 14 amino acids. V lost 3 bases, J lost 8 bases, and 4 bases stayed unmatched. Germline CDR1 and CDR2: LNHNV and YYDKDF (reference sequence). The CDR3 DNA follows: TGTGCCACCAGCAGTCTAGCGGGAGATCATGAGCAGTTCTTC. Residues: CATSSLAGDHEQFF.

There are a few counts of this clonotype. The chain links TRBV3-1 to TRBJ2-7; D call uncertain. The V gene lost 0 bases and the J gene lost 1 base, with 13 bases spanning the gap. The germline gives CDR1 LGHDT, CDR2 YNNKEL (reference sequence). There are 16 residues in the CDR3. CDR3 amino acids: CASSQETEYPSYEQYF. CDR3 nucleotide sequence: TGTGCCAGCAGCCAAGAAACCGAGTACCCATCCTACGAGCAGTACTTC.

The CDR3 sequence: CSARGGETPGEQYF. DNA for the CDR3: TGCAGTGCGAGGGGCGGGGAGACCCCGGGGGAGCAGTACTTC. The chain joins TRBV20-1 to TRBJ2-4; tentative D call: TRBD2 (6 bases). The CDR3 covers 14 residues. Trimming took off 6 bases at V and 13 bases at J, with 25 bases between the two ends. Germline lookup yields CDR1 DFQATT and CDR2 SNEGSKA (reference sequence).

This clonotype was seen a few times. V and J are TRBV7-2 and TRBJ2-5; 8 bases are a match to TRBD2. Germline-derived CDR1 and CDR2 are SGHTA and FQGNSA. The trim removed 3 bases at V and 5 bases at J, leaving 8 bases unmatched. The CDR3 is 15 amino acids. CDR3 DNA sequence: TGTGCCAGCAGCTTTGGGCGGGGGGCCGTGGAGACCCAGTACTTC. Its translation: CASSFGRGAVETQYF. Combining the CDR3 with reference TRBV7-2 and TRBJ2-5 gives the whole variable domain GAGVSQSPSNKVTEKGKDVELRCDPISGHTALYWYRQSLGQGLEFLIYFQGNSAPDKSGLPSDRFSAERTGGSVSTLTIQRTQQEDSAVYLCASSFGRGAVETQYFGPGTRLLVL.

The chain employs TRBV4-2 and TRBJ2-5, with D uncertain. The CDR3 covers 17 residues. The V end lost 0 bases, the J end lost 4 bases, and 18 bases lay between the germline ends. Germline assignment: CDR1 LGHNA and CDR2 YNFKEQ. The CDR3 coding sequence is TGTGCCAGCAGCCAAGACGAGATTAGCTCCGACGGAGAGACCCAGTACTTC. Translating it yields CASSQDEISSDGETQYF.

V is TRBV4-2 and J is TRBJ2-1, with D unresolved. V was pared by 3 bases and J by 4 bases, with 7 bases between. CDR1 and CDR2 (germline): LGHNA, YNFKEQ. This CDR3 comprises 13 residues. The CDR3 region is CASSHWGYNEQFF. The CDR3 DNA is TGTGCCAGCAGCCATTGGGGTTACAATGAGCAGTTCTTC.